The T cell receptor beta chain described here comes from a study of T cell responses to AZD1222 COVID-19 vaccine. Profiling relied on immunoSEQ multiplex PCR, and the TCRdb table lists in-frame clones only, not all of them. This sample has 150,000 or so clones, with roughly nine tenths found just once. The CDR3 sequence is 16 residues long. V lost 1 base, J lost 0 bases, and 10 bases lay in between. Germline assignment: CDR1 MGHRA and CDR2 YSYEKL. The sample here was peripheral blood, taken on day 0 of AZD1222 vaccination. The receptor was isolated from an adult in good health. The chain has TRBV4-1 and TRBJ1-3, with D hard to call. CDR3 in amino acids: CASSQVRPLSGNTIYF. The CDR3 DNA sequence: TGCGCCAGCAGCCAAGTCCGGCCTCTCTCTGGAAACACCATATATTTT.